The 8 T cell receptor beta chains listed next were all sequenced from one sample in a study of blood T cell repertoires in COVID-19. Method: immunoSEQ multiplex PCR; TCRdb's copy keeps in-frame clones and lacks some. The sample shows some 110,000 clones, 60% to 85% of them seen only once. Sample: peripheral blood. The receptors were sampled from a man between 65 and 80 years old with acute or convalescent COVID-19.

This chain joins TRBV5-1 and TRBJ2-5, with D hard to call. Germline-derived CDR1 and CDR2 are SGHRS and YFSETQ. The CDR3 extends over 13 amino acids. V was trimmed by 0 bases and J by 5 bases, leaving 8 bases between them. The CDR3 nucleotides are TGCGCCAGCAGCTTGGATAGCCGTGAGACCCAGTACTTC. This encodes CASSLDSRETQYF. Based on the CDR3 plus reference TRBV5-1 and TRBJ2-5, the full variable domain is KAGVTQTPRYLIKTRGQQVTLSCSPISGHRSVSWYQQTPGQGLQFLFEYFSETQRNKGNFPGRFSGRQFSNSRSEMNVSTLELGDSALYLCASSLDSRETQYFGPGTRLLVL.

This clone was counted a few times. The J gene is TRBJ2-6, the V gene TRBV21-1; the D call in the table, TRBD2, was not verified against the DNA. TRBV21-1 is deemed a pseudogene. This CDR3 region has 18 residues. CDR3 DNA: TGTGCCAGCAGCAGCCCCCGGGACTTCCCCCGGGGGGCCAACGTCCTGACTTTC. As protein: CASSSPRDFPRGANVLTF.

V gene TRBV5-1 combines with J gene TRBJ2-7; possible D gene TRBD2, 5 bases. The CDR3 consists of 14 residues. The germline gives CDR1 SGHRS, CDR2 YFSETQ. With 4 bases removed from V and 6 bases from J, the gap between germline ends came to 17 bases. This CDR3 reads CASSGWTTAGEQYF. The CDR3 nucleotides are TGCGCCAGCAGCGGGTGGACCACGGCGGGCGAGCAGTACTTC.

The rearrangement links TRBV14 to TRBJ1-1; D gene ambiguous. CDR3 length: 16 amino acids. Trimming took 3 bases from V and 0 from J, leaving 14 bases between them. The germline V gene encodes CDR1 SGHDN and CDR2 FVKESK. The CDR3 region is CASSQGSGSMNTEAFF. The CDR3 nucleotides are TGTGCCAGCAGCCAGGGTTCGGGGAGTATGAACACTGAAGCTTTCTTT. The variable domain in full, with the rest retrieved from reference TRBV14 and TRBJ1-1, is EAGVTQFPSHSVIEKGQTVTLRCDPISGHDNLYWYRRVMGKEIKFLLHFVKESKQDESGMPNNRFLAERTGGTYSTLKVQPAELEDSGVYFCASSQGSGSMNTEAFFGQGTRLTVV.

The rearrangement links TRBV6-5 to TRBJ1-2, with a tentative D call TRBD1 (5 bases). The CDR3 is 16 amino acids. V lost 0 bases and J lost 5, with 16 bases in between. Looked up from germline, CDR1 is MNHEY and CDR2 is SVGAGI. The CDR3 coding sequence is TGTGCCAGCAGTTACTCGTATCAAGGGGTCGGATATGGCTACACCTTC. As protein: CASSYSYQGVGYGYTF.

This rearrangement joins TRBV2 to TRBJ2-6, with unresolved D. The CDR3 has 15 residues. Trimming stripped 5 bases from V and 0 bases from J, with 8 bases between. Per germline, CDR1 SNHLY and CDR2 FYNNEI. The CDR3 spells CASSSFVSGANVLTF. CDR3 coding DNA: TGTGCCAGCAGTTCTTTTGTCTCTGGGGCCAACGTCCTGACTTTC.

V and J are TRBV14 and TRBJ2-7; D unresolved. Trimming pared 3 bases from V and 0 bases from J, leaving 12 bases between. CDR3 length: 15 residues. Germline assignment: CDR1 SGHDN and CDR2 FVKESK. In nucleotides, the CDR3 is TGTGCCAGCAGCCATCCGCAGGCAAGCTCCTACGAGCAGTACTTC. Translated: CASSHPQASSYEQYF.

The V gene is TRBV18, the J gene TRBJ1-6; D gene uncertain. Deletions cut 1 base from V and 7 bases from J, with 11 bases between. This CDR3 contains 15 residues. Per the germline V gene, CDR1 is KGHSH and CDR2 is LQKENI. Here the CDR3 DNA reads TGTGCCAGCTCACCACAGTCTTCTAGGAATTCACCCCTCCACTTT. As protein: CASSPQSSRNSPLHF. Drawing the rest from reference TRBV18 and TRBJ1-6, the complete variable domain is NAGVMQNPRHLVRRRGQEARLRCSPMKGHSHVYWYRQLPEEGLKFMVYLQKENIIDESGMPKERFSAEFPKEGPSILRIQQVVRGDSAAYFCASSPQSSRNSPLHFGNGTRLTVT.